The T cell receptor beta chain under discussion was sequenced for a study of T-cell reconstitution after alpha-beta-depleted transplantation in children. This clonotype came up a few times. Trimming left V 7 bases short and J 0 bases short, with 9 bases between. The germline V gene has CDR1 MNHEY and CDR2 SMNVEV (reference sequence). This CDR3 has 13 residues. Unique molecular identifiers were used to barcode this TCRbeta library. TCRdb called the PCR reads again in MiXCR, with one record for every CDR3 protein. The top ten clones hold roughly 5.4% of a sample with approximately 490,000 distinct CDR3 sequences, around an eighth of them seen once.

This TCR was recovered from a human donor who donated a stem cell graft to a child with combined immunodeficiency. The material sequenced was PBMCs from the stem cell graft donor, taken from the stem cell graft. V usage is TRBV27 and J usage is TRBJ1-2; tentatively, D is TRBD1 (5 bases). In nucleotides, the CDR3 is TGTGCCAGCACTACAGGAACTAACTATGGCTACACCTTC. Translation gives CASTTGTNYGYTF.